A single sample gave rise to the 14 T cell receptor beta chains below, sequenced in a study of blood T cell repertoires in COVID-19. Repertoires were generated with immunoSEQ multiplex PCR, while TCRdb's copy carries only in-frame clones and drops some. Among about 100,000 clones listed, roughly nine tenths were seen once. The sample comprised peripheral blood. Every receptor here comes from a man aged 60 to 69 with acute or convalescent COVID-19.

V usage is TRBV25-1 and J usage is TRBJ1-5; maybe TRBD1 (5 bases). The CDR3 runs 15 residues. V was cut by 6 bases and J by 3 bases, with 15 bases left in between. Germline V gives CDR1 MGHDK, CDR2 SYGVNS. CDR3 amino acids: CASSCGQVFNQPQHF. CDR3 nucleotides: TGTGCCAGCAGCTGCGGACAAGTCTTCAATCAGCCCCAGCATTTT.

This chain joins TRBV5-8 and TRBJ2-3; 11 bases align to TRBD2. The V and J ends lost 3 bases and 4 bases, in that order; junction bases with no gene match: 4. Germline lookup yields CDR1 SGHTS and CDR2 YDEGEE. The CDR3 loop spans 15 amino acids. CDR3 nucleotides: TGTGCCAGCAGCTCCTCTAGCGGGAGGTCAGATACGCAGTATTTT. Translated, it gives CASSSSSGRSDTQYF.

CDR3 in DNA: TGTGCCAGCAGCTTACAGGGGGCGGAGGGCTACACCTTC. It is translated as CASSLQGAEGYTF. The chain combines TRBV7-9 with TRBJ1-2; 8 bases fit TRBD1. The CDR3 spans 13 residues. The trim removed 2 bases at V and 8 bases at J, leaving 4 bases unmatched. Germline assignment: CDR1 SEHNR and CDR2 FQNEAQ (reference sequence).

CDR3 residues: CASSIEGRKGYTF. CDR3 in DNA: TGTGCCAGTAGTATAGAGGGGCGAAAGGGCTACACCTTC. The chain combines TRBV19 with TRBJ1-2, with D possibly TRBD1 on 5 matching bases. CDR1 and CDR2 (germline): LNHDA, SQIVND (reference sequence). Trimming removed 0 bases at V and 8 bases at J, with 10 bases between. This CDR3 has 13 amino acids.

V gene TRBV5-8 combines with J gene TRBJ1-5; no clear D. V shed 0 bases and J shed 4 bases, with 8 bases lying between them. CDR3 length equals 14 residues. The germline V gene encodes CDR1 SGHTS and CDR2 YDEGEE. CDR3 loop: CASSLGAANQPQHF. The DNA for the CDR3 is TGTGCCAGCAGCTTGGGGGCAGCTAATCAGCCCCAGCATTTT. Variable domain in full (rest from reference TRBV5-8 and TRBJ1-5): EAGVTQSPTHLIKTRGQQATLRCSPISGHTSVYWYQQALGLGLQFLLWYDEGEERNRGNFPPRFSGRQFPNYSSELNVNALELEDSALYLCASSLGAANQPQHFGDGTRLSIL.

V and J are TRBV18 and TRBJ1-2; no firm D call. The CDR3 loop spans 13 amino acids. Germline CDR1 and CDR2: KGHSH and LQKENI. Trimming left V 7 bases short and J 6 bases short, with 15 bases between. CDR3 amino acids: CASCERLQDGYTF. CDR3 in DNA: TGTGCCAGCTGCGAGCGGCTTCAGGATGGCTACACCTTC. Complete variable domain (other parts from reference TRBV18 and TRBJ1-2): NAGVMQNPRHLVRRRGQEARLRCSPMKGHSHVYWYRQLPEEGLKFMVYLQKENIIDESGMPKERFSAEFPKEGPSILRIQQVVRGDSAAYFCASCERLQDGYTFGSGTRLTVV.

The chain is built from TRBV9 and TRBJ1-2, with D perhaps matching TRBD1 (6 bases). V was trimmed by 0 bases and J by 8 bases, leaving 14 bases between them. Germline CDR1 is SGDLS and CDR2 is YYNGEE. This CDR3 has 14 amino acids. CDR3 sequence reads: CASSVVVGAEGYTF. CDR3 DNA sequence: TGTGCCAGCAGCGTAGTCGTGGGGGCAGAGGGCTACACCTTC.

V and J are TRBV30 and TRBJ2-7; 7 bases align to TRBD1. Germline CDR1 reads GTSNPN; CDR2 reads SVGIG (reference sequence). CDR3 length: 16 amino acids. V lost 0 bases, J lost 3 bases, and 11 bases stayed unmatched. CDR3 sequence (DNA): TGTGCCTGGAGTGTAGAGGGGGCAACCCCATTCTACGAGCAGTACTTC. Protein sequence: CAWSVEGATPFYEQYF.

The chain recombines TRBV3-1 (or the pseudogene TRBV3-2) with TRBJ2-2, with 7 bases lining up with TRBD2. The V gene's germline CDR1 is LGHDT and CDR2 YNNKEL (reference sequence). The CDR3 has 18 amino acids. Trimming removed 0 bases from V and 5 bases from J; junction bases left unmatched: 12. The chain's CDR3 is CASSQEVWEGRYTGELFF. CDR3 nucleotide sequence: TGTGCCAGCAGCCAAGAGGTTTGGGAGGGAAGATATACCGGGGAGCTGTTTTTT.

This chain connects TRBV2 to TRBJ2-6; 7 nucleotides agree with TRBD1. This CDR3 has 16 residues. Germline CDR1 is SNHLY and CDR2 is FYNNEI. V lost 5 bases and J lost 0; bases outside the gene matches: 4. This CDR3 reads CASSQQGLSGANVLTF. The CDR3 DNA is TGTGCCAGCAGTCAACAGGGGCTCTCTGGGGCCAACGTCCTGACTTTC.

This chain uses TRBV12-3 or TRBV12-4 with TRBJ1-2; D remains unclear. The CDR3 is made up of 13 amino acids. V gave up 3 bases and J gave up 1 base, with 6 bases separating them. CDR3 nucleotide sequence: TGTGCCAGCAGTTTTGCCGGTAACTATGGCTACACCTTC. It yields the protein CASSFAGNYGYTF.

Only a few counts were recorded for this clone. The chain joins TRBV7-6 to TRBJ2-1; TRBD1 aligns across 7 bases. This CDR3 has 18 residues. Germline loops: CDR1 SGHVS, CDR2 FNYEAQ. Unmatched junction bases numbered 14, after V lost 4 bases and J lost 2 bases. This CDR3 reads CASSSRDRTSSTYNEQFF. CDR3 in DNA: TGTGCCAGCAGCTCACGGGACAGAACGTCGAGCACCTACAATGAGCAGTTCTTC.

This rearrangement joins TRBV2 to TRBJ2-5; the D is unclear. V lost 3 bases and J 4 bases, leaving 12 bases between the germline ends. In germline, CDR1 is SNHLY, CDR2 FYNNEI. This CDR3 spans 14 amino acids. The CDR3 reads CASSEVQRGETQYF. CDR3 bases: TGTGCCAGCAGTGAGGTCCAAAGAGGAGAGACCCAGTACTTC.

The chain carries TRBV12-3 or TRBV12-4 and TRBJ1-2; unclear D gene. This CDR3 has 11 residues. V was clipped by 10 bases and J by 7 bases, with 13 bases between them. The CDR3 DNA sequence: TGTGCCACGGAGGCGGCGCTTGGCTACACCTTC. Amino acid sequence: CATEAALGYTF.